A selection of T cell receptor beta chains follows, all from one sample in a study of CD8+ T cells in alopecia areata. Libraries were prepared by immunoSEQ multiplex PCR; TCRdb keeps only in-frame clonotypes and omits some of them. The profile shows roughly 100,000 clones, around three fifths of them singletons. Sequencing was performed on CD4+ T cells sorted from blood. Receptors originate from a human donor in good health. CDR3s leave out the opening cysteine and the closing phenylalanine or tryptophan. A D gene is named only where the DNA matches it firmly.

V	J	D	CDR3
TRBV6-5	TRBJ1-1	-	ASSTPGQLNTEAF
TRBV28	TRBJ1-1	-	ASSLGDTEAF
TRBV6-5	TRBJ2-7	TRBD1	ASSYSSMGQSYEQY
TRBV19	TRBJ1-5	-	ASMWRYSNQPQH
TRBV11-2	TRBJ2-5	-	ASSSGPQETQY
TRBV19	TRBJ2-7	TRBD1	ASMSGQGSYEQY
TRBV5-1	TRBJ2-5	-	ASSLVSSSPGETQY
TRBV5-1	TRBJ2-5	TRBD2	ASSLLAGGQETQY
TRBV30	TRBJ1-5	-	AWSSTGFNQPQH
TRBV29-1	TRBJ1-4	-	SVGYNEKLF
TRBV2	TRBJ1-5	-	ASSGQLNQPQH
TRBV9	TRBJ2-2	TRBD2	ASSARTSPNTGELF
TRBV6-6	TRBJ2-5	-	ASGGAAETQY
TRBV7-6	TRBJ2-5	-	ASSPHQETQY
TRBV18	TRBJ2-7	TRBD1	ASSDTGGATSYEQY
TRBV29-1	TRBJ2-7	-	SVDEMRGAHSRYEQY
TRBV7-2	TRBJ2-7	-	ASSLARVQGEQY
TRBV5-6	TRBJ2-5	-	ASSFWSSRETQY
TRBV5-6	TRBJ1-4	TRBD1	ASSVGQGVGKLF
TRBV30	TRBJ2-2	TRBD2	AWNLAGGDTGELF
TRBV7-9	TRBJ1-1	TRBD1	ASSTGTGTEAF
TRBV7-2	TRBJ2-5	-	ASSLASDIGGTQY
TRBV28	TRBJ1-5	-	ASSSGQSDQPQH
TRBV19	TRBJ2-4	-	ASSIGRLELAKNIQY
TRBV30	TRBJ2-3	TRBD2	AWTRLAGGADTQY
TRBV29-1	TRBJ2-7	-	SVEVSNTYEQY
TRBV27	TRBJ1-1	TRBD1	ASSFSPGQGVGEAF
TRBV15	TRBJ2-7	-	ATSRDQGNYEQY
TRBV5-1	TRBJ2-7	-	ASSLSAGAHEQY
TRBV23-1	TRBJ1-6	-	ASSLHGPKNSPLH
TRBV6-5	TRBJ2-1	-	ASSYDRYNEQF
TRBV19	TRBJ1-5	TRBD1	ASRTGYSNQPQH